A selection of T cell receptor beta chains follows, all from one sample in a study of T cell repertoires in cytomegalovirus infection. The antigens these receptors bind are not known. TCRdb re-derived calls from the reads in MiXCR, one entry per CDR3 protein. The sample has some 590,000 distinct CDR3 sequences; just under 40% are singletons. Specimen: cultured PBMCs, collected from culture after CMV antigen stimulation. These receptors were collected from a human donor in good health (CMV status not recorded). Some clones in this sample may be carry-over from other donors' samples. The CDR3 runs from the conserved cysteine through the conserved F or W. A D gene is named only where the DNA matches it firmly. The size of a clone is reported for some rows only, either as once, few or many, or as a class for expanded clones.

15,-,-,TRBJ2-1,TRBV7-8,TGTGCCAGCAGCTTTGGGGGGGCATCATACAATGAGCAGTTCTTC,CASSFGGASYNEQFF
15,-,-,TRBJ1-5,TRBV7-2,TGTGCCAGCAGCCCCTTAGGGCGGAGCCATCAGCCCCAGCATTTT,CASSPLGRSHQPQHF
14,-,-,TRBJ2-4,TRBV6-1,TGTGCCAGCAGTGACGACGGCGGCAGAAACATTCAGTACTTC,CASSDDGGRNIQYF
19,-,TRBD2,TRBJ2-5,TRBV6-1,TGTGCCAGCAGTAATTATGGACTAGCGGGGTGGAGTCTAGCAGAGACCCAGTACTTC,CASSNYGLAGWSLAETQYF
15,few,TRBD1,TRBJ2-1,TRBV7-9,TGTGCCAGCAGCTTACAGCAGGGGGACCCCAATGAGCAGTTCTTC,CASSLQQGDPNEQFF
15,-,TRBD1,TRBJ2-5,TRBV18,TGTGCCAGCTCACCCGTAGGACAGGCCCGAGAGACCCAGTACTTC,CASSPVGQARETQYF
11,-,-,TRBJ1-1,TRBV7-2,TGTGCCGGAGTGAAAAACACTGAAGCTTTCTTT,CAGVKNTEAFF
16,-,TRBD2,TRBJ2-7,TRBV6-1,TGTGCCAGCAGTTATACCGGGACTAGCGATCTCTACGAGCAGTACTTC,CASSYTGTSDLYEQYF
16,few,-,TRBJ1-3,TRBV7-9,TGTGCCAGCAGCCTAACATCGAACTCCGCTGGAAACACCATATATTTT,CASSLTSNSAGNTIYF
15,-,-,TRBJ2-7,TRBV3-1,TGTGCCAGCAGCCAAGAGTTCGCCGCGGGGTACGAGCAGTACTTC,CASSQEFAAGYEQYF
12,many,-,TRBJ2-7,TRBV7-2,TGTGCCAGCAGCCTTTACCGGTACGAGCAGTACTTC,CASSLYRYEQYF
17,-,-,TRBJ1-3,TRBV7-9,TGTGCCAGCAGCTTAAGAGGCAGCTTCACCTCTGGAAACACCATATATTTT,CASSLRGSFTSGNTIYF
21,-,TRBD2,TRBJ2-1,TRBV11-2,TGTGCCAGCAGTCATAGTGGTTTTCGGGCTAGCGGGAGAAAAACGGGGAATGAGCAGTTCTTC,CASSHSGFRASGRKTGNEQFF
15,many,TRBD2,TRBJ2-3,TRBV7-2,TGTGCCAGCAGACGTAGCGGGATGTCGACAGATACGCAGTATTTT,CASRRSGMSTDTQYF
14,-,-,TRBJ1-1,TRBV12-3/TRBV12-4,TGTGCCAGCAGCCCCGGGACTTCGGGTCCTCCAGCTTTCTTT,CASSPGTSGPPAFF
14,few,-,TRBJ2-4,TRBV11-2,TGTGCCAGCAGCTTAGGGGGCACATCCGCAGGTCGGTACTTC,CASSLGGTSAGRYF
15,few,TRBD1,TRBJ2-1,TRBV10-3,TGTGCCATCAGTTTACGGACAGGGGGAATCAATGAGCAGTTCTTC,CAISLRTGGINEQFF
16,-,-,TRBJ2-1,TRBV6-1,TGTGCCAGCAGTGAAGCTGCGTGGACTGCGTTGTATGAGCAGTTCTTC,CASSEAAWTALYEQFF
13,-,-,TRBJ1-1,TRBV11-2,TGTGCCAGCAGCTTAGAGGCGAGCACTGAAGCTTTCTTT,CASSLEASTEAFF
17,-,TRBD1,TRBJ2-5,TRBV7-2,TGTGCCAGCAGCCCGCCCCCGGGACAGGGGGCGTGGGAGACCCAGTACTTC,CASSPPPGQGAWETQYF
16,once,-,TRBJ2-1,TRBV7-9,TGTGCCAGCAGCACAATAGCGAGCGCGGGGTACAATGAGCAGTTCTTC,CASSTIASAGYNEQFF
12,-,-,TRBJ1-1,TRBV27,TGTGCCAGCAGTCGTTCGGGAACTGAAGCTTTCTTT,CASSRSGTEAFF
18,-,-,TRBJ2-1,TRBV7-2,TGTGCCAGCAGCTTACGCCGGTTATCTGGGACTCTCTACAATGAGCAGTTCTTC,CASSLRRLSGTLYNEQFF
14,-,-,TRBJ2-5,TRBV12-3/TRBV12-4,TGTGCCAGCAGTGCCCTGGGGCGAAGGGAGACCCAGTACTTC,CASSALGRRETQYF
12,few,-,TRBJ2-5,TRBV7-9,TGTGCCAGCCAAGGGCTCCAGGAGACCCAGTACTTC,CASQGLQETQYF